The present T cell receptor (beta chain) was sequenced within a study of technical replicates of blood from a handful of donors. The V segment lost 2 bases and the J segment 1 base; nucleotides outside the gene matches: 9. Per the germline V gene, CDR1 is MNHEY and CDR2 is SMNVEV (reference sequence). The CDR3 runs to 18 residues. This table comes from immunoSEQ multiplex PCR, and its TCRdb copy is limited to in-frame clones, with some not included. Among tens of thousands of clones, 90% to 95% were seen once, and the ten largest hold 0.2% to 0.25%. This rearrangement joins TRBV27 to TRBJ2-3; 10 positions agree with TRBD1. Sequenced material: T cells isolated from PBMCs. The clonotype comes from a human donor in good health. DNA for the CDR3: TGTGCCAGCAGTTTAAGCGTTTGGGGGACAGGGGGCACAGATACGCAGTATTTT. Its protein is CASSLSVWGTGGTDTQYF.